This T cell receptor beta chain was recovered during a study of Graves' ophthalmopathy and Graves' hyperthyroidism. The study's findings and limits: The majority of expanded thyroid clonotypes above 0.001 frequency also occurred in blood. The model's prediction of ophthalmopathy progression had 65% to 71% sensitivity and approximately 77% specificity.

This clonotype was recorded at least ten times. As yet, its antigen is unknown. Orbital computed tomography, together with clinical symptoms, serum thyroxine, TRAb and thyroid ultrasound, was used for diagnosis. Researchers took RNA transcripts and amplified TCR beta CDR3 regions from them. Second-round multiplex PCR came after a first-round RT-PCR that employed HTBI primers. Using its own MiXCR run on the multiplex PCR reads, TCRdb lists one record per CDR3 protein. The sample lists approximately 700,000 distinct CDR3 sequences; roughly two fifths were seen once. The CDR3 is made up of 15 amino acids. J gave up 5 bases and V 4 bases, and 10 bases lay outside the gene matches. Germline CDR1 and CDR2: SGHAT and FQNNGV.

The gene calls are TRBV11-2 and TRBJ2-7, with 8 bases aligning to TRBD1. The TCR sequence derives from an adult man with Graves' ophthalmopathy. Sequenced input: peripheral blood. In nucleotides, the CDR3 is TGTGCCAGCAGCTCGTACAGGGGGAGTGTCCACGAGCAGTACTTC. This translates into CASSSYRGSVHEQYF.